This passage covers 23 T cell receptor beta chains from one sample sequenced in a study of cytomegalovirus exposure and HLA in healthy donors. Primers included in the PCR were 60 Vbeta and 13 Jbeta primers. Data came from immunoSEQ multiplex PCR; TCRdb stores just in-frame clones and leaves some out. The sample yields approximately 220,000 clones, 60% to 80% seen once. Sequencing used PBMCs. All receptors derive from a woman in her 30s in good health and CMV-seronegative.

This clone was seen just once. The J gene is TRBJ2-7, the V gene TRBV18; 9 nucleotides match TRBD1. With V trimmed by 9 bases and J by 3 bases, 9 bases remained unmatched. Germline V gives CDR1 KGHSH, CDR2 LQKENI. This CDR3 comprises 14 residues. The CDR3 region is CASSTGGLYYEQYF. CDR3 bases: TGTGCCAGTTCGACAGGGGGTTTATACTACGAGCAGTACTTC. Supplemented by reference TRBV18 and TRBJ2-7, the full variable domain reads NAGVMQNPRHLVRRRGQEARLRCSPMKGHSHVYWYRQLPEEGLKFMVYLQKENIIDESGMPKERFSAEFPKEGPSILRIQQVVRGDSAAYFCASSTGGLYYEQYFGPGTRLTVT.

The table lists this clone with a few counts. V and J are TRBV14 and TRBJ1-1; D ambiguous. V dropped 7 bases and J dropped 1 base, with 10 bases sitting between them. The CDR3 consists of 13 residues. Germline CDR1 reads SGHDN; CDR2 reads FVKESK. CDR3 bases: TGTGCCAGCAATCAGGTTTCGAACACTGAAGCTTTCTTT. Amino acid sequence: CASNQVSNTEAFF.

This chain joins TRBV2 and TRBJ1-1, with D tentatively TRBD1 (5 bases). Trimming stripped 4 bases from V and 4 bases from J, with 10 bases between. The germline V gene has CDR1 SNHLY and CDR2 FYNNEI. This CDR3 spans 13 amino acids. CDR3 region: CASSAGFGTEAFF. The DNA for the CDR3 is TGTGCCAGCAGTGCAGGGTTTGGCACTGAAGCTTTCTTT.

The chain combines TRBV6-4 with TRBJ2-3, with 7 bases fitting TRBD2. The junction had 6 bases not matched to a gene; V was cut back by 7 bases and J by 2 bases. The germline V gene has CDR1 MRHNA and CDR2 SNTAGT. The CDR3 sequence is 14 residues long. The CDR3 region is CASKAGWATDTQYF. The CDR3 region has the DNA TGTGCCAGCAAAGCGGGGTGGGCCACAGATACGCAGTATTTT.

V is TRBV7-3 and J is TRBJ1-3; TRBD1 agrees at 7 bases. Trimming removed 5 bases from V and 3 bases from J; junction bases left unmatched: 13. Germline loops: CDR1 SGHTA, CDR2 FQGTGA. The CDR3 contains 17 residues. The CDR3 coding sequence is TGTGCCAGCAGCGCCCGGCGCGAGGGGGCAGGTGGAAACACCATATATTTT. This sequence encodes CASSARREGAGGNTIYF.

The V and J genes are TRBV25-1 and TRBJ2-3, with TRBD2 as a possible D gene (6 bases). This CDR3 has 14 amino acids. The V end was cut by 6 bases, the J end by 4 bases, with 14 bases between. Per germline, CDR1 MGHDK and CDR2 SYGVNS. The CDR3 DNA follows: TGTGCCAGCAGCAAAAGCGGGTTGGCAGATACGCAGTATTTT. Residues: CASSKSGLADTQYF.

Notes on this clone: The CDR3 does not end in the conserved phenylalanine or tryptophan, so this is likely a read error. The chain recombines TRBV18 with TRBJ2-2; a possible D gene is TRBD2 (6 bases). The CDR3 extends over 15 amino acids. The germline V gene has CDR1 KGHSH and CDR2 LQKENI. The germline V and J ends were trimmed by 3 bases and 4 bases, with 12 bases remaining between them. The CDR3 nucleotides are TGTGCCAGCTCACCGATAGGGGAGGCCACCGGGGAGCTGTTTCTT. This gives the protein CASSPIGEATGELFL.

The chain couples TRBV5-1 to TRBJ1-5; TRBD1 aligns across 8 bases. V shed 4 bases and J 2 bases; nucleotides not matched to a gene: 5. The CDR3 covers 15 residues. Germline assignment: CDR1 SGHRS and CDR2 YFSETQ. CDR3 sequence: CASSPTGDRNQPQHF. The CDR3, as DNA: TGCGCCAGCAGCCCGACAGGGGACCGCAATCAGCCCCAGCATTTT.

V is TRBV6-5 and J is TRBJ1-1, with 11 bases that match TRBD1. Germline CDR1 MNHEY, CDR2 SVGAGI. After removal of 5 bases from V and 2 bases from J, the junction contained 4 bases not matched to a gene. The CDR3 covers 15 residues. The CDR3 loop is CASSGQGASNTEAFF. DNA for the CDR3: TGTGCCAGCAGTGGACAGGGGGCGTCCAACACTGAAGCTTTCTTT.

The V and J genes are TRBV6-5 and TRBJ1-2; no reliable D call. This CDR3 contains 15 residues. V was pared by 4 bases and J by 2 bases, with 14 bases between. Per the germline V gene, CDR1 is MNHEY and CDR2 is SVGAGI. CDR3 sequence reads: CASSFSEGSNYGYTF. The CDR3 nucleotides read TGTGCCAGCAGTTTCTCGGAGGGCTCCAACTATGGCTACACCTTC.

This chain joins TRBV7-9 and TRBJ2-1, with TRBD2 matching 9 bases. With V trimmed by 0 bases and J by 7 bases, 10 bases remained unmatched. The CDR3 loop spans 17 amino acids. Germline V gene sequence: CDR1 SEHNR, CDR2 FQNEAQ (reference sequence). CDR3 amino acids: CASSLALGGRAGNEQFF. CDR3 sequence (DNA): TGTGCCAGCAGCTTAGCGCTGGGCGGGAGGGCCGGGAATGAGCAGTTCTTC.

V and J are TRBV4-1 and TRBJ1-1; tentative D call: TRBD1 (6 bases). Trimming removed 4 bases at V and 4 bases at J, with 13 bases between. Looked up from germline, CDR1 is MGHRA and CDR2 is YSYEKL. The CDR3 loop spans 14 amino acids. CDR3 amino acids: CASSLKQGSTEAFF. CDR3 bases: TGCGCCAGCAGCCTGAAACAGGGAAGCACTGAAGCTTTCTTT.

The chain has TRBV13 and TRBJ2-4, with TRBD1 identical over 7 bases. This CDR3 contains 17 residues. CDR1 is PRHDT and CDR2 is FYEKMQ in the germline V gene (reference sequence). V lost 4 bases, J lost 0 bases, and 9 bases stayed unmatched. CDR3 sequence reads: CASSSTDRRVAKNIQYF. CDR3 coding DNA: TGTGCCAGCAGCTCCACGGACAGGCGGGTAGCCAAAAACATTCAGTACTTC.

The CDR3 region is CASSLRTGGSYEQYF. As DNA, the CDR3 is TGTGCCAGCAGCTTAAGGACAGGGGGGTCCTACGAGCAGTACTTC. This chain links TRBV13 with TRBJ2-5; 10 nucleotides agree with TRBD1. The end of the DNA aligns better with TRBJ2-7, so the J call may be wrong. This CDR3 spans 15 amino acids. CDR1 and CDR2 from the germline V gene are PRHDT and FYEKMQ (reference sequence).

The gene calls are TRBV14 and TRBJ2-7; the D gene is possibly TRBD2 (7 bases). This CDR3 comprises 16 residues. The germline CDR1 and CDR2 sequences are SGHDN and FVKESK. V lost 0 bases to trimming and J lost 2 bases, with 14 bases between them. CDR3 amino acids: CASSQEWRGHPYEQYF. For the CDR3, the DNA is TGTGCCAGCAGCCAAGAATGGCGGGGGCACCCCTACGAGCAGTACTTC.

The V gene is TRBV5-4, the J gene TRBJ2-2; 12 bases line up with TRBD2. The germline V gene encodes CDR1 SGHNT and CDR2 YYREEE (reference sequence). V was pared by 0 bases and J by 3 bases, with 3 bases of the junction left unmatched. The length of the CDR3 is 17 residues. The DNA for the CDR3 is TGTGCCAGCAGCTTGGGGGGGACTAGCGGGTACACCGGGGAGCTGTTTTTT. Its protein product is CASSLGGTSGYTGELFF.

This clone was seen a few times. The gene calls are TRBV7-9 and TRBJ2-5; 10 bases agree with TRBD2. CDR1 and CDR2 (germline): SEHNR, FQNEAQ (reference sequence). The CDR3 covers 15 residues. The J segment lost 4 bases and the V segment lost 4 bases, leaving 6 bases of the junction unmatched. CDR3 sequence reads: CASSSQREGSETQYF. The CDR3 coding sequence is TGTGCCAGCAGCTCTCAGCGGGAGGGTTCAGAGACCCAGTACTTC.

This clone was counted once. This chain's CDR3 is CASCRDSSGANVLTF. The DNA of the CDR3 is TGTGCCAGCTGCCGGGACAGCTCTGGGGCCAACGTCCTGACTTTC. The V gene is TRBV6-1, the J gene TRBJ2-6; 7 bases are a match to TRBD1. CDR1 and CDR2 (germline): MNHNS, SASEGT. Trimming removed 8 bases from V and 0 bases from J; junction bases left unmatched: 4. This CDR3 is built from 15 residues.

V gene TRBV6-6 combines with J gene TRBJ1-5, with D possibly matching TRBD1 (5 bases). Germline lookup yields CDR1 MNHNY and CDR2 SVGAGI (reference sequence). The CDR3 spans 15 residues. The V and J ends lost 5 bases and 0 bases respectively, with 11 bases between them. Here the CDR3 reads CASSPRTLSNQPQHF. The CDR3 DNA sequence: TGTGCCAGCAGTCCCCGGACACTTAGCAATCAGCCCCAGCATTTT.

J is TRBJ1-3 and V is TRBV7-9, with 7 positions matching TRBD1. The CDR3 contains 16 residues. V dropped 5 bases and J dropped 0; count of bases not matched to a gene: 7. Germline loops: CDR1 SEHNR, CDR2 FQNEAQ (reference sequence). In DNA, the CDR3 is TGTGCCAGCAGCCTACGACAGGGTTACTCTGGAAACACCATATATTTT. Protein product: CASSLRQGYSGNTIYF. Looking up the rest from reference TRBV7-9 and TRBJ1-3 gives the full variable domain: DTGVSQNPRHKITKRGQNVTFRCDPISEHNRLYWYRQTLGQGPEFLTYFQNEAQLEKSRLLSDRFSAERPKGSFSTLEIQRTEQGDSAMYLCASSLRQGYSGNTIYFGEGSWLTVV.

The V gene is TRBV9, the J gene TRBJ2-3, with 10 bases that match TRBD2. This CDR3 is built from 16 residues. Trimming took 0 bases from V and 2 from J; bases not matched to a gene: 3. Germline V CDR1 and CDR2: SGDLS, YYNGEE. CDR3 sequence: CASSVGTSGITDTQYF. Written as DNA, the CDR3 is TGTGCCAGCAGCGTAGGGACTAGCGGAATCACAGATACGCAGTATTTT.

CDR3 loop: CASSIDPTPHTGFRGYTF. The CDR3 DNA sequence: TGTGCCAGTAGTATAGACCCGACCCCCCACACAGGGTTCCGGGGCTACACCTTC. The chain employs TRBV19 and TRBJ1-2; possible D gene TRBD1, 6 bases. In germline, CDR1 is LNHDA, CDR2 SQIVND (reference sequence). The CDR3 extends over 18 amino acids. The V and J ends lost 0 bases and 8 bases respectively, with 25 bases between them.

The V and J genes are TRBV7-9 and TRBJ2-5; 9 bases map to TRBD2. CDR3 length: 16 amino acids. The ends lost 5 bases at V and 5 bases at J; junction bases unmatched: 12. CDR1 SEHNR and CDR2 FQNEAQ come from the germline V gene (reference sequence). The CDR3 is CASSDSGRKWRETQYF. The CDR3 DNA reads TGTGCCAGCAGCGACAGCGGGAGGAAGTGGCGGGAGACCCAGTACTTC.